The 12 T cell receptor beta chains presented below share a single source sample, sequenced in a study of cytomegalovirus exposure and HLA in healthy donors (dated by TCRdb to about 2017). Library preparation was by the immunoSEQ multiplex PCR assay. For the multiplex PCR, a mixture combining 60 forward primers for TCR Vbeta segments and 13 reverse primers for TCR Jbeta segments was used. The immuneACCESS repertoire file appears here via TCRdb, limited to in-frame rearrangements. These files lack a portion of the clones; in checked studies, under half of the deficit traces to unresolved V genes, and the cause of the others is not known. The sample profile shows about 100,000 clones; roughly 80% of them were found once. The ten largest account for approximately 7% of the sample. The sample consisted of PBMCs. These TCRs come from a man in his fifties or sixties in good health and CMV-seropositive.

The chain carries TRBV5-4 and TRBJ1-1, with 7 bases aligning to TRBD1. Germline-derived CDR1 and CDR2 are SGHNT and YYREEE (reference sequence). The length of the CDR3 is 14 residues. V lost 0 bases and J lost 4; bases outside the gene matches: 3. CDR3 amino acids: CASSLERDSTEAFF. As DNA, the CDR3 is TGTGCCAGCAGCTTGGAACGGGACAGCACTGAAGCTTTCTTT.

The chain links TRBV11-3 to TRBJ2-7; D is ambiguous. Trimming left V 1 base short and J 0 bases short, with 7 bases between. This CDR3 has 14 residues. Germline V lookup: CDR1 SGHNT, CDR2 YENEEA. DNA for the CDR3: TGTGCCAGCAGCTTAGGGTCTAGCTCCTACGAGCAGTACTTC. It yields the protein CASSLGSSSYEQYF.

This clone was seen a handful of times. The chain uses TRBV30 and TRBJ1-1, with 8 bases aligning to TRBD1. CDR1 and CDR2 from the germline V gene are GTSNPN and SVGIG (reference sequence). The V and J ends lost 5 bases and 0 bases, in that order; junction bases with no gene match: 5. The CDR3 runs 14 residues. The chain's CDR3 is CAWVYRGMNTEAFF. The CDR3 DNA follows: TGTGCCTGGGTCTACAGGGGGATGAACACTGAAGCTTTCTTT.

The chain is built from TRBV7-9 and TRBJ2-1; 10 bases align to TRBD1. Germline V CDR1 and CDR2: SEHNR, FQNEAQ (reference sequence). Losses at the gene ends were 10 bases for V and 9 bases for J; bases not matched to a gene: 12. CDR3 length equals 14 residues. Written as DNA, the CDR3 is TGTGCCACTCGGTATGGACAGGGGGGGAGTGAGCAGTTCTTC. It translates to CATRYGQGGSEQFF.

This clone was seen a few times. This chain links TRBV7-2 with TRBJ2-3; no firm D call. V was shortened by 0 bases and J by 2 bases, with 6 bases between the two germline ends. The CDR3 runs to 14 residues. Germline V gene data show CDR1 as SGHTA and CDR2 as FQGNSA. The CDR3 DNA reads TGTGCCAGCAGCTTAGCACGACACACAGATACGCAGTATTTT. Translating gives CASSLARHTDTQYF.

This clone appeared a single time. The CDR3 here is CASSPGTNKQYF. As DNA, the CDR3 is TGTGCCAGCTCACCGGGGACTAACAAGCAGTACTTC. The chain carries TRBV18 and TRBJ2-7; TRBD2 agrees at 7 bases. The germline V gene encodes CDR1 KGHSH and CDR2 LQKENI. Trimming took 3 bases from V and 8 from J; bases not matched to a gene: 4. The CDR3 is 12 amino acids.

The V call is TRBV5-5, the J call TRBJ2-5; TRBD1 is a possible D gene (6 bases). The V gene's germline CDR1 is SGHKS and CDR2 YYEKEE (reference sequence). The CDR3 is made up of 15 amino acids. V gave up 3 bases and J gave up 5 bases, with 17 bases separating them. CDR3 DNA: TGTGCCAGCAGCTCCCTTCTGGGGGCTTGGGAGACCCAGTACTTC. Its protein product is CASSSLLGAWETQYF.

The V gene is TRBV29-1, the J gene TRBJ2-1; D remains ambiguous. With 2 bases removed from V and 4 bases from J, the gap between germline ends came to 6 bases. Per germline, CDR1 SQVTM and CDR2 ANQGSEA. The CDR3 totals 12 residues. The CDR3 reads CSVEYGYNEQFF. CDR3 nucleotide sequence: TGCAGCGTTGAATACGGGTACAATGAGCAGTTCTTC.

The chain couples TRBV2 to TRBJ1-2; D call uncertain. From germline, CDR1 is SNHLY and CDR2 FYNNEI. The CDR3 loop spans 15 amino acids. Trimming stripped 5 bases from V and 6 bases from J, with 19 bases between. CDR3 sequence reads: CASSRTPGAQNGYTF. CDR3 bases: TGTGCCAGCAGTCGGACTCCCGGAGCGCAAAATGGCTACACCTTC.

This clone was counted once. Relative to the germline gene, one junction end is altered; a read error may explain this. The chain is built from TRBV10-3 and TRBJ1-6, with 8 bases that match TRBD1. From germline, CDR1 is ENHRY and CDR2 SYGVKD. This CDR3 has 13 residues. The CDR3 spells CAVQGQGNSPLNF. DNA of the CDR3: TGTGCCGTCCAAGGACAGGGTAATTCACCCCTCAACTTT.

The chain recombines TRBV28 with TRBJ1-5; TRBD1 is a possible D gene (5 bases). Germline CDR1 is MDHEN and CDR2 is SYDVKM. V was pared by 11 bases and J by 2 bases, with 10 bases between. The CDR3 length is 12 residues. The DNA for the CDR3 is TGTGCCTGGGGCGGACGCAATCAGCCCCAGCATTTT. Protein sequence: CAWGGRNQPQHF. Variable domain in full (rest from reference TRBV28 and TRBJ1-5): DVKVTQSSRYLVKRTGEKVFLECVQDMDHENMFWYRQDPGLGLRLIYFSYDVKMKEKGDIPEGYSVSREKKERFSLILESASTNQTSMYLCAWGGRNQPQHFGDGTRLSIL.

The genes are TRBV5-6 and TRBJ2-5, with D tentatively TRBD1 (6 bases). The V end was cut by 2 bases, the J end by 9 bases, with 17 bases between. This CDR3 spans 14 amino acids. Germline CDR1 reads SGHDT; CDR2 reads YYEEEE. CDR3 nucleotide sequence: TGTGCCAGCAGCTTAAGACTGGGACAAATGGCCCAGTACTTC. Residues: CASSLRLGQMAQYF.